This entry features one TCR beta chain sequence. V was clipped by 4 bases and J by 7 bases, with 14 bases between them. The CDR3 runs 13 residues. Per germline, CDR1 SGHDN and CDR2 FVKESK. The sample comes from a study of shared clonotypes between healthy human individuals. Repertoires were generated with immunoSEQ multiplex PCR, while TCRdb's copy carries only in-frame clones and drops some. Of about 1.5 million clones detected, 98% appear once; the ten largest clones hold about 0.45%. This sequence joins TRBV14 and TRBJ2-7; D uncertain. The material sequenced was naive CD4+ T cells sorted from blood. Subset noted: CD45RA+ positively selected. The receptor comes from a man aged 25-45 years in good health. The CDR3 nucleotides read TGTGCCAGCAGCCCCCGGCCCCTTGGGGAGCAGTACTTC. Protein product: CASSPRPLGEQYF.